These T cell receptor beta chains were read from a single sample in a study of blood T cells in healthy people across ages. TCRdb independently ran MiXCR on the 5' RACE reads; one entry per CDR3 protein. The top ten hold roughly 17% of the sample, which has 850,000 to 950,000 distinct CDR3 sequences, about 28% seen once. Sequencing was performed on blood. Receptors were obtained from a woman older than 75 in good health. Both conserved end residues are trimmed from each CDR3. Some rows have no size entry. The others give once, few or many, or a class for an expanded clone.

J gene	V gene	clone size	CDR3 protein
TRBJ1-2	TRBV5-1	many	ASSLDGYLST
TRBJ2-1	TRBV12-3/TRBV12-4	.	ASSFAGGRSHEQC
TRBJ2-7	TRBV7-2	.	ASSLVGAGAISEQY
TRBJ2-2	TRBV4-2	.	ASSPIRVGTANTRELF
TRBJ2-2	TRBV4-3	.	ASSQVIKTGELF
TRBJ1-1	TRBV28	many	ASSLSRGHTEAF
TRBJ1-5	TRBV28	.	ASIPGGASGNQPQH
TRBJ1-5	TRBV20-1	many	SASTLDRRSNQPQH
TRBJ1-1	TRBV6-2/TRBV6-3	few	ASSRQLLNTEAF
TRBJ1-5	TRBV20-1	few	SARQGRKQPQH
TRBJ1-2	TRBV5-1	many	ASSQSDIRGYGYT
TRBJ1-4	TRBV6-5	once	ASSYSDGARTNEKLF
TRBJ1-2	TRBV30	many	AWRESTQDYGYT
TRBJ1-2	TRBV20-1	many	SAMDTTSPYGYT
TRBJ2-3	TRBV2	.	ASRGGGRTVPTDTQY
TRBJ2-5	TRBV24-1	few	ATGESETQY
TRBJ1-6	TRBV5-1	.	ASRGTGNNSPLH
TRBJ2-5	TRBV6-5	many	ASRHNVGGLQETQY
TRBJ1-2	TRBV3-1	.	ASSLQPGLLPYGYT